This TCR beta chain was captured in a study of CD8+ T cells in alopecia areata. Turning to the study itself: Tofacitinib continued for 6 to 18 months and was then withheld for 6 months.

Alopecia areata patients had lesional scalp punch biopsies and peripheral blood taken from them. Points from the study as a whole: In lesional scalp, particularly from alopecia totalis/universalis, clonality was higher than in normal scalp. Researchers reported that TCR sharing among patients proved less clear than in mice, possibly HLA-linked.

On this clone itself: Its target is not known.

Extraction of RNA preceded its reverse transcription into cDNA, which served as the sequencing template. TCRdb keeps only in-frame clones here, not all; method: immunoSEQ multiplex PCR. The sample holds around 69,000 clones, approximately 60% seen once. Sequenced here: CD8+ T cells sorted from blood, sampled at week 0. The origin of this receptor is a human donor with alopecia areata.

The CDR3: CASSQVIGTNYGYTF. Written as DNA, the CDR3 is TGCGCCAGCAGCCAAGTTATAGGAACTAACTATGGCTACACCTTC. The V and J genes are TRBV4-3 and TRBJ1-2; D not certain. In germline, CDR1 is LGHNA, CDR2 YSLEER. V was cut by 1 base and J by 0 bases, with 9 bases left in between. This CDR3 region has 15 residues.